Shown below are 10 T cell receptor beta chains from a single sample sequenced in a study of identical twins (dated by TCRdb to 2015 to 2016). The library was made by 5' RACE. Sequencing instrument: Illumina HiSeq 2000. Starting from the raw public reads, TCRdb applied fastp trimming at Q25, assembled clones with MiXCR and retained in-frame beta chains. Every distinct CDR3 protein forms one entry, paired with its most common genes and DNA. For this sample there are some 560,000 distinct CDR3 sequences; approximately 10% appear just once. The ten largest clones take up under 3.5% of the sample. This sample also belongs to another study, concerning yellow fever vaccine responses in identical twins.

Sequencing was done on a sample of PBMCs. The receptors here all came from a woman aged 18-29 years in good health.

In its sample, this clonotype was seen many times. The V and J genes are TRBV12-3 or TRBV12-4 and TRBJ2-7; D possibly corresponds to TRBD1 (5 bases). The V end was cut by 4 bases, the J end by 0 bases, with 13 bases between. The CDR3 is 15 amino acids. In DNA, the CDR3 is TGTGCCAGCAGTTCGACTCAGGGCAGCTCCTACGAGCAGTACTTC. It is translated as CASSSTQGSSYEQYF.

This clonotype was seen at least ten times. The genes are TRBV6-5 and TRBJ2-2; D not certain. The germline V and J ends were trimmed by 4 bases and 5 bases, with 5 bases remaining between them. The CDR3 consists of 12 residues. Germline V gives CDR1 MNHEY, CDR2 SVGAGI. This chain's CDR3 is CASSSMTGELFF. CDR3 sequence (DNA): TGTGCCAGCAGTTCCATGACCGGGGAGCTGTTTTTT.

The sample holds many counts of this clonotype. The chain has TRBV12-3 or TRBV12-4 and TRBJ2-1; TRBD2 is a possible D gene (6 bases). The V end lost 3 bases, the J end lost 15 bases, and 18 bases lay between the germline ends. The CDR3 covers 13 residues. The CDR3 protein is CASSFKRTGERFF. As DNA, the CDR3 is TGTGCCAGCAGTTTCAAGAGGACGGGGGAGAGGTTCTTC.

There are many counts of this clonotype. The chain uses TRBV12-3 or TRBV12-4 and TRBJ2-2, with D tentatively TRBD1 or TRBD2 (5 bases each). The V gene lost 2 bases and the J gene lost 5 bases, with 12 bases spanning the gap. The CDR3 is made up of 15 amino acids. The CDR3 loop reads CASSLNLGATGELFF. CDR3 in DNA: TGTGCCAGCAGTTTAAACCTCGGGGCGACCGGGGAGCTGTTTTTT.

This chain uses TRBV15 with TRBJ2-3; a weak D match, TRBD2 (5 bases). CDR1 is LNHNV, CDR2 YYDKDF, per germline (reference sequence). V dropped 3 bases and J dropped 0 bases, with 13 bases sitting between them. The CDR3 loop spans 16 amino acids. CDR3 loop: CATSSPLLESTDTQYF. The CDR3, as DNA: TGTGCCACCAGCAGCCCCTTACTAGAGAGCACAGATACGCAGTATTTT.

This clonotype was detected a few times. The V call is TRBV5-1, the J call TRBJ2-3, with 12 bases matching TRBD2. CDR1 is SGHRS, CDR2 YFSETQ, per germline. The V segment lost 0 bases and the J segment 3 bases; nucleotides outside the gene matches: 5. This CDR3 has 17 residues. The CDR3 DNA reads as TGCGCCAGCAGCTTGGAGACTAGCGGGAGAGAGACAGATACGCAGTATTTT. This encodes CASSLETSGRETDTQYF.

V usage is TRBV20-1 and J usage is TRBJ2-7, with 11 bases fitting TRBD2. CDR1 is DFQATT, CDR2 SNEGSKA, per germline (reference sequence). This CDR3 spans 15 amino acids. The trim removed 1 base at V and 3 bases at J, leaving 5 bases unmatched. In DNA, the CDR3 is TGCAGTGCTAGAGGGGGACTAGCGGATCACTACGAGCAGTACTTC. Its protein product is CSARGGLADHYEQYF.

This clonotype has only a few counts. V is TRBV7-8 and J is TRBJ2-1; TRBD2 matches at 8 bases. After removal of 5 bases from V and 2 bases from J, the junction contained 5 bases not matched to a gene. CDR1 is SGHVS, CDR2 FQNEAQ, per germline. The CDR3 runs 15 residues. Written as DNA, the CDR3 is TGTGCCAGCAGCCACACTAGCGGCACCTACAATGAGCAGTTCTTC. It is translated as CASSHTSGTYNEQFF.

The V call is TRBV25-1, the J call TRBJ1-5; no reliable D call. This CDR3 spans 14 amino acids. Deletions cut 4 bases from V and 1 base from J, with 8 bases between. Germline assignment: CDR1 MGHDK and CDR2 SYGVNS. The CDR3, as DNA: TGTGCCAGCAGTGTGGCTCTCAGCAATCAGCCCCAGCATTTT. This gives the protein CASSVALSNQPQHF.

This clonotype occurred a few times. In nucleotides, the CDR3 is TGTGCCAGCAGCACCGGACAGGCAAGCTCCTACGAGCAGTACTTC. Amino acids: CASSTGQASSYEQYF. V is TRBV7-2 and J is TRBJ2-7, with TRBD1 matching over 7 bases. After removal of 5 bases from V and 0 bases from J, the junction contained 7 bases not matched to a gene. Per germline, CDR1 SGHTA and CDR2 FQGNSA. The CDR3 runs to 15 residues. The full variable domain, completed using reference TRBV7-2 and TRBJ2-7, is GAGVSQSPSNKVTEKGKDVELRCDPISGHTALYWYRQSLGQGLEFLIYFQGNSAPDKSGLPSDRFSAERTGGSVSTLTIQRTQQEDSAVYLCASSTGQASSYEQYFGPGTRLTVT.